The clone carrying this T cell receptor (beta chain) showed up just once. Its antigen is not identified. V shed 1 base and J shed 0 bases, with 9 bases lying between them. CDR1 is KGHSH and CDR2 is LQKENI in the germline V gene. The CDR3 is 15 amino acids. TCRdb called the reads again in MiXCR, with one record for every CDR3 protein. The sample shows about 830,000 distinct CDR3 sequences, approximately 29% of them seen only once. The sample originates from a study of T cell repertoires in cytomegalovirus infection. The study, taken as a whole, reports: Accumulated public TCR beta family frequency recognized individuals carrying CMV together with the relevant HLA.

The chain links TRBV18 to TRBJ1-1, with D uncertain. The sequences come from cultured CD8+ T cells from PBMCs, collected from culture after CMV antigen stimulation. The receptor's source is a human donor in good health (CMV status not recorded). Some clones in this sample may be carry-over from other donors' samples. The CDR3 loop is CASSPQTAMNTEAFF. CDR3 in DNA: TGTGCCAGCTCACCACAAACGGCCATGAACACTGAAGCTTTCTTT.